The 12 T cell receptor beta chains below were found in one sample sequenced in a study of identical twins. TCRdb fed the 5' RACE reads into MiXCR, producing one record per CDR3 protein. Seen here are roughly 290,000 distinct CDR3 sequences, more than 6.5% observed once, and the top ten hold 2% to 2.5%. These data are also associated with another study on yellow fever vaccine responses in identical twins.

Sequencing was done on a sample of memory (CD45RO+) T cells sorted from blood. These receptors all stem from a woman younger than 35 in good health.

Comments on this clonotype: A much larger clonotype is one base distant, so this may be a read error. The V gene is TRBV7-9, the J gene TRBJ2-7, with D possibly being TRBD2 (6 bases). The CDR3 sequence is 14 residues long. V was shortened by 5 bases and J by 3 bases, with 14 bases between the two germline ends. Germline V lookup: CDR1 SEHNR, CDR2 FQNEAQ (reference sequence). The CDR3 sequence: CASSHDGSFYEQYF. For the CDR3, the DNA is TGTGCCAGCAGCCACGACGGGAGCTTCTACGAGCAGTACTTC.

This clonotype was seen a few times. This rearrangement joins TRBV28 to TRBJ2-7; 13 bases are shared with TRBD2. The germline CDR1 and CDR2 sequences are MDHEN and SYDVKM. The length of the CDR3 is 13 residues. Trimming took 8 bases from V and 4 from J; bases not matched to a gene: 2. The CDR3 DNA is TGTGCCAGCTTACTAGCGGGAGGGTACGAGCAGTACTTC. This encodes CASLLAGGYEQYF.

This chain connects TRBV27 to TRBJ2-1; 8 bases match TRBD2. There are 15 residues in the CDR3. V shed 10 bases and J 8 bases; nucleotides not matched to a gene: 16. CDR1 is MNHEY, CDR2 SMNVEV, per germline (reference sequence). The CDR3 reads CATRHVGLDPDEQFF. The CDR3 region has the DNA TGTGCCACCAGGCACGTGGGACTAGACCCCGATGAGCAGTTCTTC.

Ten or more counts support this clonotype. The chain carries TRBV12-3 or TRBV12-4 and TRBJ1-5; D not certain. This CDR3 comprises 13 residues. The V end was cut by 3 bases, the J end by 4 bases, with 7 bases between. As DNA, the CDR3 is TGTGCCAGCAGTTTTTTAGAAAATCAGCCCCAGCATTTT. Residues: CASSFLENQPQHF.

This clonotype was seen at least ten times. This rearrangement joins TRBV3-1 to TRBJ2-2, with D hard to call. Germline V lookup: CDR1 LGHDT, CDR2 YNNKEL (reference sequence). Trimming removed 8 bases from V and 4 bases from J, with 11 bases in between. The length of the CDR3 is 13 residues. The CDR3 here is CASRPSSTGELFF. CDR3 nucleotides: TGTGCCAGCCGGCCTAGTAGCACCGGGGAGCTGTTTTTT.

This clonotype was recorded at least ten times. V and J are TRBV6-1 and TRBJ1-1, with a tentative D call TRBD1 (6 bases). The CDR3 contains 14 residues. The V gene lost 4 bases and the J gene lost 2 bases, with 11 bases spanning the gap. Germline CDR1 and CDR2: MNHNS and SASEGT. DNA for the CDR3: TGTGCCAGCAGTGGCGGGGGCGCAAACACTGAAGCTTTCTTT. It encodes CASSGGGANTEAFF.

This clonotype was seen many times. The V gene is TRBV20-1, the J gene TRBJ2-1; 10 positions agree with TRBD2. Germline V gene lookup returns CDR1 DFQATT and CDR2 SNEGSKA (reference sequence). The junction had 8 bases not matched to a gene; V was cut back by 6 bases and J by 0 bases. The CDR3 covers 16 residues. Here the CDR3 reads CSAPGASGSSYNEQFF. The CDR3 DNA follows: TGCAGTGCCCCCGGGGCTAGCGGGAGCTCCTACAATGAGCAGTTCTTC.

This clonotype appeared many times. The V and J genes are TRBV12-3 or TRBV12-4 and TRBJ2-3; the match to TRBD2 covers 7 bases. The CDR3 extends over 15 amino acids. V lost 1 base to trimming and J lost 4 bases; unmatched junction nucleotides: 5. The CDR3 here is CASSLVGLGADTQYF. The CDR3 DNA reads as TGTGCCAGCAGTTTAGTAGGACTAGGGGCAGATACGCAGTATTTT.

This clonotype was found many times. This chain uses TRBV10-3 with TRBJ1-1, with 7 bases fitting TRBD1. The CDR3 is 14 residues long. CDR1 is ENHRY and CDR2 is SYGVKD in the germline V gene. The V segment lost 0 bases and the J segment 3 bases; nucleotides outside the gene matches: 1. In nucleotides, the CDR3 is TGTGCCATCAGTGAGTCAGGGGGCGACACTGAAGCTTTCTTT. Its protein is CAISESGGDTEAFF.

A few counts support this clonotype. This chain uses TRBV7-2 with TRBJ2-5; 8 bases align to TRBD1. CDR3 size: 19 residues. The germline gives CDR1 SGHTA, CDR2 FQGNSA. J was trimmed by 7 bases and V by 0 bases; bases with no gene match: 19. CDR3: CASSLAPGGGTLMKRTQYF. Written as DNA, the CDR3 is TGTGCCAGCAGCTTAGCCCCAGGGGGCGGCACTTTAATGAAGCGGACCCAGTACTTC. Variable domain in full (rest from reference TRBV7-2 and TRBJ2-5): GAGVSQSPSNKVTEKGKDVELRCDPISGHTALYWYRQSLGQGLEFLIYFQGNSAPDKSGLPSDRFSAERTGGSVSTLTIQRTQQEDSAVYLCASSLAPGGGTLMKRTQYFGPGTRLLVL.

This clonotype was seen a handful of times. The genes are TRBV25-1 and TRBJ2-7; D ambiguous. The CDR3 length is 15 residues. Germline values: CDR1 MGHDK, CDR2 SYGVNS. Trimming cost V 3 bases and J 0 bases, with 12 bases left between them. The CDR3 spells CASSELHLDSYEQYF. Written as DNA, the CDR3 is TGTGCCAGCAGTGAGTTACACCTTGACTCCTACGAGCAGTACTTC.

This clonotype was seen at least ten times. The gene calls are TRBV29-1 and TRBJ2-1, with D possibly called TRBD1 or TRBD2 (7 bases each). The CDR3 length is 14 residues. V shed 0 bases and J shed 7 bases, with 13 bases lying between them. Germline values: CDR1 SQVTM, CDR2 ANQGSEA. The CDR3 DNA sequence: TGCAGCGTTGAAGAGGACCAGGGGGGGAATGAGCAGTTCTTC. Residues: CSVEEDQGGNEQFF.